This is a list of T cell receptor beta chains from one sample in a study of cytomegalovirus exposure and HLA in healthy donors. Generated by immunoSEQ multiplex PCR, the TCRdb table keeps only in-frame clones and is missing some. The sample comprises over 100,000 clones, under 85% of which are singletons, and around 7.7% rests with the top ten. The sample comprised PBMCs. All receptors derive from a man between 40 and 49 years old in good health and CMV-seronegative. Each CDR3 is given with its conserved first and last residue. A D gene is named only where the DNA matches it firmly. Only some rows state a clone size, as once, few, many or a class for expanded clones.

TRBV4-3,TRBJ1-3,.,.,CASSQSGTSGNTIYF,TGCGCCAGCAGCCAAAGCGGAACATCTGGAAACACCATATATTTT
TRBV18,TRBJ2-6,TRBD2,.,CASSPTSGHSSGANVLTF,TGTGCCAGCTCACCGACTAGCGGGCATTCCTCTGGGGCCAACGTCCTGACTTTC
TRBV6-4,TRBJ1-2,.,.,CASRGASYGYTF,TGTGCGTCCCGGGGGGCCTCCTATGGCTACACCTTC
TRBV11-1,TRBJ1-1,TRBD1,once,CASSPRGLMNTEAFF,TGTGCCAGCAGCCCCAGGGGGCTCATGAACACTGAAGCTTTCTTT
TRBV6-5,TRBJ1-5,.,.,CASSLGGGNQPQHF,TGTGCCAGCAGTTTAGGGGGAGGCAATCAGCCCCAGCATTTT
TRBV7-9,TRBJ2-6,TRBD1,.,CASRPGQGAAGANVLTF,TGTGCCAGCAGACCGGGACAGGGGGCCGCTGGGGCCAACGTCCTGACTTTC
TRBV9,TRBJ2-3,TRBD2,.,CASSVRGLGTDTQYF,TGTGCCAGCAGCGTGCGGGGGTTAGGCACAGATACGCAGTATTTT
TRBV29-1,TRBJ2-5,TRBD1,.,CSVEEVDRSETQYF,TGCAGCGTTGAAGAGGTGGACAGGAGTGAGACCCAGTACTTC
TRBV7-3,TRBJ2-6,TRBD1,few,CASSPIRTGSSSGANVLTF,TGTGCCAGCAGCCCAATCAGGACAGGTTCAAGCTCTGGGGCCAACGTCCTGACTTTC
TRBV10-3,TRBJ2-3,.,.,CAISEAGRTSTDTQYF,TGTGCCATCAGTGAGGCCGGCAGGACAAGCACAGATACGCAGTATTTT
TRBV9,TRBJ2-7,TRBD2,.,CASSVGAGRTSAEQYF,TGTGCCAGCAGCGTAGGAGCGGGGCGGACTTCGGCCGAGCAGTACTTC
TRBV10-3,TRBJ1-2,TRBD1,.,CANGPGTGSANYGYTF,TGTGCCAACGGTCCCGGGACAGGGTCCGCTAACTATGGCTACACCTTC
TRBV7-8,TRBJ2-7,.,.,CASSRRGTGYEQYF,TGTGCCAGCAGCCGACGGGGGACGGGTTACGAGCAGTACTTC
TRBV19,TRBJ1-3,TRBD1,.,CASRYRGTSSGNTIYF,TGTGCCAGTAGGTACAGGGGCACTAGCTCTGGAAACACCATATATTTT
TRBV9,TRBJ1-2,.,once,CASSVARQGLSYGYTF,TGTGCCAGCAGCGTAGCGAGGCAGGGGCTAAGTTATGGCTACACCTTC
TRBV9,TRBJ1-4,.,.,CASSVDGSNRQKLFF,TGTGCCAGCAGCGTAGATGGTTCGAACAGGCAAAAACTGTTTTTT
TRBV2,TRBJ1-5,.,.,CATLDLDSSNQPQHF,TGTGCCACCCTTGACCTGGACAGTAGCAATCAGCCCCAGCATTTT
TRBV30,TRBJ1-6,.,few,CAWRGSRTNSPLHF,TGTGCCTGGAGGGGCAGTCGAACGAATTCACCCCTCCACTTT
TRBV4-1,TRBJ1-4,.,few,CASSQRGNEKLFF,TGCGCCAGCAGCCAAAGGGGTAATGAAAAACTGTTTTTT
TRBV7-2,TRBJ2-7,TRBD2,once,CASSPGAGGRYEQYF,TGTGCCAGCAGCCCGGGGGCGGGGGGGCGGTACGAGCAGTACTTC
TRBV30,TRBJ1-1,.,.,CAWSVARRRAEAFF,TGTGCCTGGAGTGTGGCCCGGCGTCGGGCTGAAGCTTTCTTT
TRBV7-9,TRBJ1-1,.,.,CASSLGRAGPNTEAFF,TGTGCCAGCAGCCTTGGAAGAGCAGGGCCCAACACTGAAGCTTTCTTT